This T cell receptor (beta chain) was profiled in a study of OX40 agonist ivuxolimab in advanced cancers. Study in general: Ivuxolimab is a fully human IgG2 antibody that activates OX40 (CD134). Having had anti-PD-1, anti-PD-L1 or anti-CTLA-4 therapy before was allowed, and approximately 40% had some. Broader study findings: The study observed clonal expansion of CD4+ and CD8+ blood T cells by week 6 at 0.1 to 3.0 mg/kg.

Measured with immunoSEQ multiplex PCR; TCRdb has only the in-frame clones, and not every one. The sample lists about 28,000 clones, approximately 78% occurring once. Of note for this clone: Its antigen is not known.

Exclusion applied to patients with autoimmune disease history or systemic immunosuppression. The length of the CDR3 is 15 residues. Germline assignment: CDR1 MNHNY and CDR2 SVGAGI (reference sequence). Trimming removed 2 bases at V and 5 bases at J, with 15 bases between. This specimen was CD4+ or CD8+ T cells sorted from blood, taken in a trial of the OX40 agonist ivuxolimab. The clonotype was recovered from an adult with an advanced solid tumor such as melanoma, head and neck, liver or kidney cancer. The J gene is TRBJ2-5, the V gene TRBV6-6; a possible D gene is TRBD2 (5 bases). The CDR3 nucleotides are TGTGCCAGCAGTTACGAGGGAGTGGACCGCGAGACCCAGTACTTC. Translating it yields CASSYEGVDRETQYF.